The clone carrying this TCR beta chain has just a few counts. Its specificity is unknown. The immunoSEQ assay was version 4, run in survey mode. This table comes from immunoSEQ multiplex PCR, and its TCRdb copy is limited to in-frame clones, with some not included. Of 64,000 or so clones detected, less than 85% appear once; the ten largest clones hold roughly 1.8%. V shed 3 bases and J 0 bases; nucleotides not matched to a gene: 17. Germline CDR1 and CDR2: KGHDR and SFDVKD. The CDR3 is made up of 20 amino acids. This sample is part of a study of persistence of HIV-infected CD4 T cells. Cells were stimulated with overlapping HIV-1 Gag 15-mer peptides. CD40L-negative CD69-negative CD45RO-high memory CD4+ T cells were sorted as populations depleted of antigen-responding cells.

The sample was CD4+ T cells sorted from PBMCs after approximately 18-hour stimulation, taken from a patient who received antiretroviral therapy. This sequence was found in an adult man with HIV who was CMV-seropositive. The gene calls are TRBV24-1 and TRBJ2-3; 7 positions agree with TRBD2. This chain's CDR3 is CATSDITPASGVTSTDTQYF. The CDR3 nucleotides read TGTGCCACCAGTGATATCACCCCGGCTAGCGGAGTCACTAGCACAGATACGCAGTATTTT.